The rows below give T cell receptor beta chains drawn from one sample of a study of shared clonotypes between healthy human individuals. This table comes from immunoSEQ multiplex PCR, and its TCRdb copy is limited to in-frame clones, with some not included. The repertoire holds approximately 2.4 million clones, with 90% to 96% as singletons. The sequenced sample consisted of naive CD4+ T cells sorted from blood. These receptors were taken from a man aged 18 to 29 in good health. The CDR3 runs from the conserved cysteine through the conserved F or W. A D gene is named only where the DNA matches it firmly.

cdr3_length	v_call	d_call	j_call	cdr3_nt	cdr3_aa
16	TRBV11-2	-	TRBJ2-3	TGTGCCAGCAGCTTAGATGGGACAACTAGCACAGATACGCAGTATTTT	CASSLDGTTSTDTQYF
16	TRBV27	TRBD2	TRBJ2-1	TGTGCCAGCAGTTTAGATCTAGCGGGAGGGTCGGGTGAGCAGTTCTTC	CASSLDLAGGSGEQFF
14	TRBV30	TRBD1	TRBJ2-7	TGTGCCTGGAGACCCGGGACAGCCCTCTACGAGCAGTACTTC	CAWRPGTALYEQYF
14	TRBV6-5	-	TRBJ2-3	TGTGCCAGCAGCGACCACTCGCACACAGATACGCAGTATTTT	CASSDHSHTDTQYF
15	TRBV5-1	TRBD1	TRBJ1-1	TGCGCCAGCAGCTTGGGGGACAGGGAGCACACTGAAGCTTTCTTT	CASSLGDREHTEAFF
12	TRBV30	-	TRBJ1-3	TGTGCCTGGACGGGTGGAGGAAACACCATATATTTT	CAWTGGGNTIYF
15	TRBV9	-	TRBJ2-2	TGTGCCAGCAGCGTATGGAACAAGGACACCGGGGAGCTGTTTTTT	CASSVWNKDTGELFF
14	TRBV19	-	TRBJ2-7	TGTGCCAGTAGGCCGGACAGTTTCCACTACGAGCAGTACTTC	CASRPDSFHYEQYF
15	TRBV6-5	-	TRBJ2-7	TGTGCCAGCAGCCGCCGGACATCCGCCGTTTACGAGCAGTACTTC	CASSRRTSAVYEQYF
10	TRBV21-1	-	TRBJ1-1	TGTGCCGGCCGATGCACTGAAGCTTTCTTT	CAGRCTEAFF
14	TRBV19	-	TRBJ1-1	TGTGCCAGTAGGGACCGCAGGGTAGGGACTGAAGCTTTCTTT	CASRDRRVGTEAFF
14	TRBV29-1	TRBD1	TRBJ2-3	TGCAGCGTAGTTAGCAGGGGGCGAGAAGATACGCAGTATTTT	CSVVSRGREDTQYF
17	TRBV6-1	-	TRBJ2-4	TGTGCCAGCAGTGTCCCTCCGGACAATGGGGCCAAAAACATTCAGTACTTC	CASSVPPDNGAKNIQYF
16	TRBV27	TRBD1	TRBJ2-3	TGTGCCAGCAGTGTAAGAGGGACAGGGTCCGGAGATACGCAGTATTTT	CASSVRGTGSGDTQYF
12	TRBV10-3	-	TRBJ1-1	TGTGCCTCCTTGGGGTGGAACACTGAAGCTTTCTTT	CASLGWNTEAFF
13	TRBV19	TRBD1	TRBJ1-1	TGTGCCAGTAGAACGGGACAGGGAACTGAAGCTTTCTTT	CASRTGQGTEAFF
15	TRBV10-2	TRBD1	TRBJ2-3	TGCGCCAGCACGGCGGACAGGGGGCGCCCAGATACGCAGTATTTT	CASTADRGRPDTQYF
15	TRBV4-3	-	TRBJ1-3	TGCGCCAGCAGCCAAGATCCGACCCCTGGAAACACCATATATTTT	CASSQDPTPGNTIYF
20	TRBV11-3	TRBD1	TRBJ1-1	TGTGCCAGCAGCTTCCGGGACAGGGAAATTTGGGGGAAGAGTAACACTGAAGCTTTCTTT	CASSFRDREIWGKSNTEAFF
15	TRBV5-1	TRBD1	TRBJ2-1	TGCGCCAGCAGCTTGGAGGGACAGGGGGCCGATGAGCAGTTCTTC	CASSLEGQGADEQFF
14	TRBV7-8	TRBD1	TRBJ1-5	TGTGCCAGCAGCGCGGGACAGTACAATCAGCCCCAGCATTTT	CASSAGQYNQPQHF
14	TRBV4-1	-	TRBJ2-3	TGCGCCAGCAGCCAAGTTGGGGGCACAGATACGCAGTATTTT	CASSQVGGTDTQYF
15	TRBV6-6	-	TRBJ2-1	TGTGCCAGCAGTTTTAGCGGAAGCTCCTACAATGAGCAGTTCTTC	CASSFSGSSYNEQFF
16	TRBV30	-	TRBJ1-5	TGTGCCTGGGCAGGTACAGGCCTACCCATGAATCAGCCCCAGCATTTT	CAWAGTGLPMNQPQHF
12	TRBV7-2	-	TRBJ2-7	TGTGCCAGCAGCGCTCTTGGGTTCGAGCAGTACTTC	CASSALGFEQYF